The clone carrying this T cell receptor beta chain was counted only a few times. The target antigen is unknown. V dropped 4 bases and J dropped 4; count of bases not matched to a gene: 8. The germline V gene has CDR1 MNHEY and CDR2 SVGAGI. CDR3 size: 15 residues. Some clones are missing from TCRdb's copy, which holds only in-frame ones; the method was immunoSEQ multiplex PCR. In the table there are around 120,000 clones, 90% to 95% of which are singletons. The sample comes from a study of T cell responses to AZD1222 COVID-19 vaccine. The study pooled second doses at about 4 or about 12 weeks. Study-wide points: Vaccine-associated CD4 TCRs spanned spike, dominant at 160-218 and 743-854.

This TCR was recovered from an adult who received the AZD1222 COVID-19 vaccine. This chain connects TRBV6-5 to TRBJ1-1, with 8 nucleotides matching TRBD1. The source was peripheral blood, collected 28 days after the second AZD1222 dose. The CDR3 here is CASSSQGAQGTEAFF. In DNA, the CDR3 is TGTGCCAGCAGTTCCCAGGGGGCGCAGGGCACTGAAGCTTTCTTT.